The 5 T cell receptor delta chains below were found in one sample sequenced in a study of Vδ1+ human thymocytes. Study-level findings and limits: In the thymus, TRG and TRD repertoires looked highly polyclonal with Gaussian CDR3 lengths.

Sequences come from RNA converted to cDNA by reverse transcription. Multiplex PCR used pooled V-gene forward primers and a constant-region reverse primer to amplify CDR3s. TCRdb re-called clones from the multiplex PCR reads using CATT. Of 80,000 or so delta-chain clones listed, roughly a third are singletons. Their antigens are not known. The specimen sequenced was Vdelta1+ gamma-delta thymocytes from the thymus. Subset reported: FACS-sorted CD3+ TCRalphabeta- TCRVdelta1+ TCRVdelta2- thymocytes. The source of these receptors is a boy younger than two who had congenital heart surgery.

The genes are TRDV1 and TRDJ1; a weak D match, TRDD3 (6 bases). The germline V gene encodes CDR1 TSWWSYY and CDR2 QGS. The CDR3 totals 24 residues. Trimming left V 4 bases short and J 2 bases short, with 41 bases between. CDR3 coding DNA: TGTGCTCTTGGGGCCAGTGCTTTTGGGTGTCCGAGGGGGTACTGGGTGAGAAGAACCGATAAACTCATCTTT. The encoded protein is CALGASAFGCPRGYWVRRTDKLIF.

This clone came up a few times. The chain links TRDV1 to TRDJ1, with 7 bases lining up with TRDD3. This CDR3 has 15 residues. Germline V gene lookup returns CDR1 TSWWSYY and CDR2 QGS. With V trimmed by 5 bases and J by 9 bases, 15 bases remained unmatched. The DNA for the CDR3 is TGTGCTCTTGGGCCCCCAGTACTGGGGACTCGGCAACTCATCTTT. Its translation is CALGPPVLGTRQLIF.

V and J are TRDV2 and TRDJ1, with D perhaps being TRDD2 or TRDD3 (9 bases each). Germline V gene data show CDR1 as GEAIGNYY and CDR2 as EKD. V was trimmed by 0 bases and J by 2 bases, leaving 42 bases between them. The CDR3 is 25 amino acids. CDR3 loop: CACDTENISLPTSWGIRPNTDKLIF. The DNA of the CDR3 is TGTGCCTGTGACACCGAAAATATAAGCCTTCCTACAAGCTGGGGGATTAGGCCCAATACCGATAAACTCATCTTT.

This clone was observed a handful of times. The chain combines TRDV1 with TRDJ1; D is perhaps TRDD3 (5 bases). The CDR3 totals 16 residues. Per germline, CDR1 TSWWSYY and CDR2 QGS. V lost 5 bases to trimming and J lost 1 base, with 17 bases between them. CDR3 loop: CALGQLRPDITDKLIF. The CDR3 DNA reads TGTGCTCTTGGGCAGCTACGTCCGGATATCACCGATAAACTCATCTTT.

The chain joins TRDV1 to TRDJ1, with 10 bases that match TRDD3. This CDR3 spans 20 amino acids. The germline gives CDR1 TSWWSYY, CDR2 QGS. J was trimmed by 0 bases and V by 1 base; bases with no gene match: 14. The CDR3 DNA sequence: TGTGCTCTTGGGGAACCTTCCCCCGTTTCCCTGGGGGATAACACCGATAAACTCATCTTT. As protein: CALGEPSPVSLGDNTDKLIF.